The 6 T cell receptor beta chains in this list originate from one sample, sequenced in a study of blood T cell repertoires in COVID-19. The table came from immunoSEQ multiplex PCR; TCRdb's copy has only in-frame clones and leaves some out. The sample shows tens of thousands of clones, approximately 81% of them seen only once. The source material was peripheral blood. The receptors were gathered from a man at least 80 years old with acute or convalescent COVID-19.

The chain combines TRBV7-2 with TRBJ1-1; D unclear. This CDR3 contains 14 residues. With 1 base removed from V and 1 base from J, the gap between germline ends came to 7 bases. The germline V gene encodes CDR1 SGHTA and CDR2 FQGNSA. CDR3 in DNA: TGTGCCAGCAGCTTAGTTGCCGGGAACACTGAAGCTTTCTTT. Translated: CASSLVAGNTEAFF.

The V and J genes are TRBV30 and TRBJ1-3; a possible D gene is TRBD1 (5 bases). V lost 5 bases and J lost 3, with 11 bases in between. Germline V gene sequence: CDR1 GTSNPN, CDR2 SVGIG (reference sequence). The length of the CDR3 is 13 residues. The CDR3 region has the DNA TGTGCCTGGGCCCCGGGACTTGGAAACACCATATATTTT. This codes for CAWAPGLGNTIYF.

The chain has TRBV28 and TRBJ1-4; 9 positions agree with TRBD1. This CDR3 has 15 amino acids. With V trimmed by 5 bases and J by 7 bases, 8 bases remained unmatched. Germline V gives CDR1 MDHEN, CDR2 SYDVKM. CDR3 sequence: CASSTSGTGLEKLFF. The DNA of the CDR3 is TGTGCCAGCAGTACCTCCGGGACAGGGCTTGAAAAACTGTTTTTT.

The chain joins TRBV27 to TRBJ2-5; 8 nucleotides line up with TRBD1. Unmatched junction bases numbered 6, after V lost 6 bases and J lost 3 bases. The CDR3 is 14 amino acids. Germline values: CDR1 MNHEY, CDR2 SMNVEV (reference sequence). The chain's CDR3 is CASRPQDREETQYF. CDR3 coding DNA: TGTGCCAGCAGACCCCAGGACAGGGAAGAGACCCAGTACTTC.

Here the CDR3 DNA reads TGTGCCAGCAGCCCGAGAGGTCGGGAGCAGTTCTTC. Its protein is CASSPRGREQFF. The J gene is TRBJ2-1, the V gene TRBV11-3; D remains ambiguous. The germline V gene has CDR1 SGHNT and CDR2 YENEEA. The V gene lost 5 bases and the J gene lost 10 bases, with 12 bases spanning the gap. The CDR3 covers 12 residues.

This clone was seen at least ten times. J is TRBJ2-7 and V is TRBV11-2, with 8 bases matching TRBD1. The CDR3 covers 16 residues. With V trimmed by 4 bases and J by 1 base, 9 bases remained unmatched. Germline V gene data show CDR1 as SGHAT and CDR2 as FQNNGV. Here the CDR3 reads CASSSRRQGWSYEQYF. The CDR3 bases are TGTGCCAGCAGCTCCCGCCGACAGGGGTGGTCCTACGAGCAGTACTTC.